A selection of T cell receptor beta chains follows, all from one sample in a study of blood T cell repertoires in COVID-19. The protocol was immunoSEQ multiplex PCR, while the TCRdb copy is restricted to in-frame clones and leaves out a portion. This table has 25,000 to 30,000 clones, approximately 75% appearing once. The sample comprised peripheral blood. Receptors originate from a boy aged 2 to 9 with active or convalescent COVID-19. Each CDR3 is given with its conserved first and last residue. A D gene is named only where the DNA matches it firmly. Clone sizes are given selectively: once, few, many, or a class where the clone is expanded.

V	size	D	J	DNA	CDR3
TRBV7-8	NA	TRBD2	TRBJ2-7	TGTGCCAGCAGCGGTAGGCCAGCGGGAGGGGACGAGCAGTACTTC	CASSGRPAGGDEQYF
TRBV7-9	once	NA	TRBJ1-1	TGTGCCAGCAGCTCTGTGGTAGGGGCCCACACTGAAGCTTTCTTT	CASSSVVGAHTEAFF
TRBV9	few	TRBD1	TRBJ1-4	TGTGCCAGCAGTGGAACAGGGGATGAAAAACTGTTTTTT	CASSGTGDEKLFF
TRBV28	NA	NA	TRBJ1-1	TGTGCCACTTTCCTACCGGTGAACACTGAAGCTTTCTTT	CATFLPVNTEAFF
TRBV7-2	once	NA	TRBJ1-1	TGTGCCAGCAGCCTCGGAGGGTTGGGAACTGAAGCTTTCTTT	CASSLGGLGTEAFF
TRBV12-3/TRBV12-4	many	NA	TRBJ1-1	TGTGCCAGCAGTGGTAGGGTAGCGGCTTTCTTT	CASSGRVAAFF
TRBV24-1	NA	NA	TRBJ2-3	TGTGCCACCAGTGATTTGCAAAGGGGGGGCCTGACAGATACGCAGTATTTT	CATSDLQRGGLTDTQYF
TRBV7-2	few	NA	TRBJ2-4	TGTGCCAGCAGCTTAGCGGGAGCCCCCCAAAACATTCAGTACTTC	CASSLAGAPQNIQYF
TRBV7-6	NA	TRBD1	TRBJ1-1	TGTGCCAGCAGCTCAGTACAGGGGCAGAACACTGAAGCTTTCTTT	CASSSVQGQNTEAFF
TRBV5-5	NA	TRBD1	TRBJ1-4	TGTGCCAGCAGCTTGTCAGTCAGGGGGATTGAAAAACTGTTTTTT	CASSLSVRGIEKLFF
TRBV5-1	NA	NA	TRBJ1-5	TGCGCCAGCAGCTTGGAAGCCCTCCAGAGTGGGGGCCGCAATCAGCCCCAGCATTTT	CASSLEALQSGGRNQPQHF
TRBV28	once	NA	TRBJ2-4	TGTGCCAGCTTATCGACCCTTGGGGGGTTAGCCAAAAACATTCAGTACTTC	CASLSTLGGLAKNIQYF
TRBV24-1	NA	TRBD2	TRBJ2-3	TGTGCCACCAGTGAACTGACTAGCGGGACAGATACGCAGTATTTT	CATSELTSGTDTQYF
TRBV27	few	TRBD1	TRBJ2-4	TGTGCCAGCAGTCCTACAGGGGGTCGGCCCAAAAACATTCAGTACTTC	CASSPTGGRPKNIQYF
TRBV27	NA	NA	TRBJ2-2	TGTGCCAGCGCCCCTCTAGGAGGGGAGCTGTTTTTT	CASAPLGGELFF
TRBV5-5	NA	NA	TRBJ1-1	TGTGCCAGCAGCCTAAACCCGTGGGGGGGGCAAAACACTGAAGCTTTCTTT	CASSLNPWGGQNTEAFF
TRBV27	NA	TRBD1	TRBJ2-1	TGTGCCAGCGGCCGGGACAGGGTCGGCAATGAGCAGTTCTTC	CASGRDRVGNEQFF
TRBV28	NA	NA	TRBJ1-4	TGTGCCAGCAGTTTCTCCGACAGTGAAAAACTGTTTTTT	CASSFSDSEKLFF
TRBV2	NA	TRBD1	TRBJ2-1	TGTGCCAGCAGTGAAGGACAGGGGGCTTACAATGAGCAGTTCTTC	CASSEGQGAYNEQFF
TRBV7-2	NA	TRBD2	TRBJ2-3	TGTGCCAGCAGCCTGGGGGCGGGAGGGACTCTAGATACGCAGTATTTT	CASSLGAGGTLDTQYF
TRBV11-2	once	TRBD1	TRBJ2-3	TGTGCCGTTAGGAAGGGGGCCTCAGGCCCCACAGATACGCAGTATTTT	CAVRKGASGPTDTQYF
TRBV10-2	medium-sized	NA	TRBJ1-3	TGCGCCAGCAGTTCCCCTAATGGAAACACCATATATTTT	CASSSPNGNTIYF
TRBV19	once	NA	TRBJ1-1	TGTGCCAGTATACGGGGCGGGGTTGGTGTTAACACTGAAGCTTTCTTT	CASIRGGVGVNTEAFF
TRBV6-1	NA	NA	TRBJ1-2	TGTGCCAGCAGTGAACCCGGGGGACTGGGTAACTATGGCTACACCTTC	CASSEPGGLGNYGYTF
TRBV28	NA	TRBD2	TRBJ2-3	TGTGCCAGCGTCAAGCTAGCGGGAGCCACAGATACGCAGTATTTT	CASVKLAGATDTQYF
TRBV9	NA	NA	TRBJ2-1	TGTGCCAGCAGCAGGAGGGGCAGCGATGAGCAGTTCTTC	CASSRRGSDEQFF
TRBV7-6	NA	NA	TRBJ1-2	TGTGCCAGCAGCTTAGAGGGGGGGCGGAATACTGGCTACACCTTC	CASSLEGGRNTGYTF
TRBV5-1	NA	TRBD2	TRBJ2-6	TGCGCCAGCAGCTTGGCTAGCGGGAGGGGTTCTGGGGCCAACGTCCTGACTTTC	CASSLASGRGSGANVLTF
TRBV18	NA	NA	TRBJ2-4	TGTGCCAGCTCACACTCAGGGGTGGGCCTCCAAAACATTCAGTACTTC	CASSHSGVGLQNIQYF
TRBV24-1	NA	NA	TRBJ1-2	TGTGCCACCAGTGAGGGGGGTTTTGAGGGCTACACCTTC	CATSEGGFEGYTF
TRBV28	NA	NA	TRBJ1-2	TGTGCCACGGGGAGTGCATTTAACTATGGCTACACCTTC	CATGSAFNYGYTF
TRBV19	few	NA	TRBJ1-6	TGTGCCAGTAGTATTAGAGCGTCTGATAGCTCCTATAATTCACCCCTCCACTTT	CASSIRASDSSYNSPLHF
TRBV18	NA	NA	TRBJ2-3	TGTGCCAGCTCACTAATACAACAGGGCTGGGGCACAGATACGCAGTATTTT	CASSLIQQGWGTDTQYF
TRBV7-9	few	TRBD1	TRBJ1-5	TGTGCCAGCAGCTTAGGTAGGGACAGTCATCAGCCCCAGCATTTT	CASSLGRDSHQPQHF
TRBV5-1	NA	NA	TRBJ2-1	TGCGCCAGCAGCTTGGTGGGCGACTACAATGAGCAGTTCTTC	CASSLVGDYNEQFF
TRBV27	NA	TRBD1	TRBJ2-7	TGTGCCAGCAGTTCTGCCGGGACAGGGTCCTACGAGCAGTACTTC	CASSSAGTGSYEQYF
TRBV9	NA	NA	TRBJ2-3	TGTGCCAGCAGCGTAGTTGTCGCGGGATCAGATACGCAGTATTTT	CASSVVVAGSDTQYF
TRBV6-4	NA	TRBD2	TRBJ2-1	TGTGCCAGCAGAAAAGCGGGAGGGCCCTTAAATGAGCAGTTCTTC	CASRKAGGPLNEQFF
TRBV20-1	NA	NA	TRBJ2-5	TGCAGTGCTAGTCCAGGGGTGGTATTACATCAAAAGACCCAGTACTTC	CSASPGVVLHQKTQYF